These 23 T cell receptor beta chains came from one sample sequenced in a study of blood T cell repertoires in COVID-19. Sequenced by immunoSEQ multiplex PCR; TCRdb stores in-frame clones only, minus some. In the table there are 130,000 or so clones, around 88% of which are singletons. The sample comprised peripheral blood. The receptor set was obtained from a man aged 45-60 years with active or convalescent COVID-19.

This chain uses TRBV7-9 with TRBJ2-3, with 13 bases matching TRBD2. V dropped 4 bases and J dropped 4; count of bases not matched to a gene: 2. Germline V gene lookup returns CDR1 SEHNR and CDR2 FQNEAQ (reference sequence). This CDR3 has 15 amino acids. The CDR3 reads CASSWTSGSPDTQYF. Here the CDR3 DNA reads TGTGCCAGCAGCTGGACTAGCGGGAGTCCAGATACGCAGTATTTT.

This rearrangement joins TRBV5-8 to TRBJ2-1; 11 bases align to TRBD1. V lost 2 bases, J lost 7 bases, and 5 bases stayed unmatched. The CDR3 sequence is 15 residues long. Germline CDR1 is SGHTS and CDR2 is YDEGEE. Here the CDR3 reads CASSLGDRGLNEQFF. The CDR3 DNA reads as TGTGCCAGCAGCTTAGGGGACAGGGGGTTAAATGAGCAGTTCTTC.

CDR3: CASSSKAGGPVYEQYF. In DNA form, the CDR3 reads TGTGCCAGCAGCTCCAAGGCGGGGGGGCCCGTATACGAGCAGTACTTC. This chain connects TRBV5-4 to TRBJ2-7; 9 bases map to TRBD2. This CDR3 comprises 16 residues. Germline values: CDR1 SGHNT, CDR2 YYREEE (reference sequence). V trimming: 3 bases; J trimming: 4 bases; junction bases outside the gene matches: 11.

In this sample, this clone turned up a few times. CDR3 bases: TGTGCCAGCAGCTTATTTCGGGAGGGCATGAATGAGCAGTTCTTC. Translated: CASSLFREGMNEQFF. The chain carries TRBV7-2 and TRBJ2-1, with 8 positions matching TRBD2. Trimming at V came to 2 bases and at J to 7 bases, leaving 7 bases not matched to a gene. The CDR3 spans 15 residues. CDR1 is SGHTA, CDR2 FQGNSA, per germline.

The chain uses TRBV5-1 and TRBJ1-6, with D perhaps TRBD1 (5 bases). In germline, CDR1 is SGHRS, CDR2 YFSETQ. V shed 3 bases and J shed 4 bases, with 23 bases lying between them. The CDR3 covers 19 residues. CDR3 amino acids: CASSSSLPLTEQYNSPLHF. CDR3 DNA: TGCGCCAGCAGCTCCTCACTGCCTTTGACAGAACAGTATAATTCACCCCTCCACTTT.

The table lists this clone with many counts. The rearrangement uses TRBV6-5 and TRBJ2-5; 9 nucleotides match TRBD2. The V gene's germline CDR1 is MNHEY and CDR2 SVGAGI. There are 14 residues in the CDR3. V lost 5 bases to trimming and J lost 7 bases; unmatched junction nucleotides: 8. The CDR3 coding sequence is TGTGCCAGCAGTCCGGGACTAGCCGGTAGGACCCAGTACTTC. It translates to CASSPGLAGRTQYF.

This chain connects TRBV27 to TRBJ1-5; the match to TRBD1 covers 7 bases. With 4 bases clipped from V and 7 bases from J, the junction kept 10 bases outside the gene matches. CDR1 MNHEY and CDR2 SMNVEV come from the germline V gene (reference sequence). CDR3 size: 15 residues. CDR3 bases: TGTGCCAGCAGTTCTCAACAGGGGTTTACCCAGCCCCAGCATTTT. It codes for CASSSQQGFTQPQHF.

J is TRBJ1-4 and V is TRBV2, with 9 positions matching TRBD1. The V segment lost 8 bases and the J segment 8 bases; nucleotides outside the gene matches: 12. Germline V CDR1 and CDR2: SNHLY, FYNNEI. The length of the CDR3 is 15 residues. CDR3 in DNA: TGTGCCAGCGGAGGGAAGACAGGGGGGGCGGAAAAACTGTTTTTT. Its translation is CASGGKTGGAEKLFF.

The chain uses TRBV30 and TRBJ1-4; TRBD1 agrees at 7 bases. The CDR3 consists of 16 residues. Germline V gene lookup returns CDR1 GTSNPN and CDR2 SVGIG (reference sequence). V lost 4 bases and J lost 8; bases outside the gene matches: 16. This CDR3 reads CAWNYGPTGLLEKLFF. In DNA, the CDR3 is TGTGCCTGGAATTATGGACCGACAGGGCTTCTCGAAAAACTGTTTTTT. Drawing the rest from reference TRBV30 and TRBJ1-4, the complete variable domain is SQTIHQWPATLVQPVGSPLSLECTVEGTSNPNLYWYRQAAGRGLQLLFYSVGIGQISSEVPQNLSASRPQDRQFILSSKKLLLSDSGFYLCAWNYGPTGLLEKLFFGSGTQLSVL.

CDR3 DNA sequence: TGTGCCAGCAGTGAAGCCCAGGTTAGTCAGCCCCAGCATTTT. Its translation is CASSEAQVSQPQHF. V is TRBV2 and J is TRBJ1-5, with unresolved D. V shed 0 bases and J shed 6 bases, with 9 bases lying between them. The CDR3 spans 14 residues. Germline CDR1 reads SNHLY; CDR2 reads FYNNEI.

This chain connects TRBV15 to TRBJ1-5, with 9 nucleotides matching TRBD1. V gave up 3 bases and J gave up 5 bases; unmatched junction bases: 5. The CDR3 consists of 15 residues. Germline V CDR1 and CDR2: LNHNV, YYDKDF (reference sequence). DNA of the CDR3: TGTGCCACCAGCAGGGCCGGACAGGGGTATCAGCCCCAGCATTTT. Its translation: CATSRAGQGYQPQHF. The entire variable domain, with the rest obtained from reference TRBV15 and TRBJ1-5, is as follows: DAMVIQNPRYQVTQFGKPVTLSCSQTLNHNVMYWYQQKSSQAPKLLFHYYDKDFNNEADTPDNFQSRRPNTSFCFLDIRSPGLGDTAMYLCATSRAGQGYQPQHFGDGTRLSIL.

The rearrangement uses TRBV11-3 and TRBJ2-1; 8 nucleotides match TRBD2. Trimming at V came to 5 bases and at J to 7 bases, leaving 7 bases not matched to a gene. CDR3 size: 14 residues. Germline lookup yields CDR1 SGHNT and CDR2 YENEEA. CDR3 in amino acids: CASSPSRGGNEQFF. The CDR3 DNA follows: TGTGCCAGCAGCCCCTCACGGGGGGGGAATGAGCAGTTCTTC.

The CDR3 loop is CASSQGGGISYNEQFF. DNA for the CDR3: TGCGCCAGCAGCCAAGGAGGGGGTATCTCCTACAATGAGCAGTTCTTC. V and J are TRBV4-3 and TRBJ2-1, with D maybe TRBD1 (6 bases). Germline values: CDR1 LGHNA, CDR2 YSLEER. CDR3 length: 16 residues. V lost 1 base to trimming and J lost 0 bases, with 10 bases between them.

This clone was detected a few times. This rearrangement joins TRBV15 to TRBJ1-3, with D perhaps TRBD1 (6 bases). Germline loops: CDR1 LNHNV, CDR2 YYDKDF (reference sequence). V dropped 4 bases and J dropped 3 bases, with 16 bases sitting between them. This CDR3 spans 16 amino acids. CDR3 sequence (DNA): TGTGCCACCAGCACCGAAACAGGGCAGTTTGGAAACACCATATATTTT. Protein sequence: CATSTETGQFGNTIYF.

V is TRBV11-2 and J is TRBJ1-3, with no clear D. V lost 1 base and J lost 5, with 9 bases in between. The CDR3 extends over 14 amino acids. CDR1 SGHAT and CDR2 FQNNGV come from the germline V gene. The CDR3, as DNA: TGTGCCAGCAGCTTAGGAGGAGGGAGAAACACCATATATTTT. As protein: CASSLGGGRNTIYF.

The chain employs TRBV5-6 and TRBJ1-4; 7 nucleotides match TRBD1. The CDR3 runs to 16 residues. In germline, CDR1 is SGHDT, CDR2 YYEEEE. Trimming took 3 bases from V and 4 from J; bases not matched to a gene: 9. Here the CDR3 reads CASSSFVGTDNEKLFF. CDR3 bases: TGTGCCAGCAGCTCCTTTGTGGGGACAGATAATGAAAAACTGTTTTTT. Complete variable domain (other parts from reference TRBV5-6 and TRBJ1-4): DAGVTQSPTHLIKTRGQQVTLRCSPKSGHDTVSWYQQALGQGPQFIFQYYEEEERQRGNFPDRFSGHQFPNYSSELNVNALLLGDSALYLCASSSFVGTDNEKLFFGSGTQLSVL.

The rearrangement uses TRBV9 and TRBJ2-5; a possible D gene is TRBD1 (5 bases). CDR3 length: 16 amino acids. The germline V gene encodes CDR1 SGDLS and CDR2 YYNGEE. V lost 4 bases and J lost 3, with 19 bases in between. CDR3 region: CASSLFGHGLEETQYF. The CDR3 DNA follows: TGTGCCAGCAGCCTATTCGGACACGGCCTCGAAGAGACCCAGTACTTC.

The V gene is TRBV3-1 (or the pseudogene TRBV3-2), the J gene TRBJ2-5; TRBD2 agrees at 10 bases. With 4 bases clipped from V and 5 bases from J, the junction kept 7 bases outside the gene matches. CDR3 size: 15 residues. Per germline, CDR1 LGHDT and CDR2 YNNKEL (reference sequence). CDR3 amino acids: CASSRSGTSDETQYF. The CDR3 DNA reads as TGTGCCAGCAGCCGATCCGGGACTAGCGATGAGACCCAGTACTTC.

This chain links TRBV24-1 with TRBJ2-1, with D perhaps matching TRBD1 (5 bases). This CDR3 comprises 13 residues. Between the trimmed V and J ends, which lost 7 bases and 4 bases, there was a span of 10 bases. Germline V gene lookup returns CDR1 KGHDR and CDR2 SFDVKD. Here the CDR3 DNA reads TGTGCCACCAGGGGGCAGGGATACAATGAGCAGTTCTTC. Translated, it gives CATRGQGYNEQFF.

This clone occurred once. This chain connects TRBV6-5 to TRBJ2-3; the match to TRBD2 covers 8 bases. Trimming cost V 6 bases and J 1 base; bases outside gene matches: 3. Germline V gives CDR1 MNHEY, CDR2 SVGAGI. The CDR3 has 14 residues. The CDR3 sequence: CASRQLAGTDTQYF. The CDR3 coding sequence is TGTGCCAGCAGGCAACTAGCGGGCACAGATACGCAGTATTTT.

V is TRBV21-1 and J is TRBJ2-3; TRBD2 reflects the table's D call only, with no check against the DNA. TRBV21-1 is reported as a pseudogene. The CDR3 is 14 residues long. CDR3 residues: CAPPMAGKIDTQYF. The CDR3 coding sequence is TGTGCCCCCCCCATGGCGGGAAAGATAGATACGCAGTATTTT.

The chain recombines TRBV24-1 with TRBJ1-1; 7 nucleotides agree with TRBD1. This CDR3 has 13 residues. Germline-derived CDR1 and CDR2 are KGHDR and SFDVKD. With 12 bases clipped from V and 6 bases from J, the junction kept 12 bases outside the gene matches. CDR3 protein: CAESRGATPEAFF. The CDR3 DNA is TGTGCCGAAAGCAGGGGGGCAACTCCTGAAGCTTTCTTT.

This chain links TRBV11-3 with TRBJ2-7, with TRBD1 matching over 8 bases. J gave up 6 bases and V 5 bases, and 6 bases lay outside the gene matches. Germline CDR1 and CDR2: SGHNT and YENEEA. The CDR3 totals 13 residues. CDR3 sequence (DNA): TGTGCCAGCAGCACGCGGACAGGGCGCGAGCAGTACTTC. It codes for CASSTRTGREQYF.